The 7 T cell receptor beta chains in this list originate from one sample, sequenced in a study of shared T cell receptors in the human thymus. Assay used: immunoSEQ multiplex PCR; TCRdb lists only in-frame clones, some missing. The data hold 640,000 or so clones, with around 87% observed a single time. A further study also used this sample, focusing on human thymus T cells.

The specimen sequenced was thymocytes. The receptors stem from a boy younger than two with a congenital heart defect.

This sequence joins TRBV28 and TRBJ2-7; a possible D gene is TRBD1 (7 bases). The CDR3 covers 14 residues. Per germline, CDR1 MDHEN and CDR2 SYDVKM. Trimming stripped 7 bases from V and 4 bases from J, with 17 bases between. The DNA for the CDR3 is TGTGCCAGCACCCAGGACAGGAGGGGGTACGAGCAGTACTTC. Protein sequence: CASTQDRRGYEQYF.

This clone was detected once. This rearrangement joins TRBV5-1 to TRBJ2-6, with 10 bases lining up with TRBD1. The CDR3 has 18 residues. Germline assignment: CDR1 SGHRS and CDR2 YFSETQ. With 3 bases clipped from V and 3 bases from J, the junction kept 9 bases outside the gene matches. The CDR3 here is CASSSWDRGPGGANVLTF. The CDR3 DNA is TGCGCCAGCAGCTCCTGGGACAGGGGTCCCGGTGGGGCCAACGTCCTGACTTTC.

V is TRBV28 and J is TRBJ2-7; 8 bases map to TRBD1. Germline V gene sequence: CDR1 MDHEN, CDR2 SYDVKM. This CDR3 has 14 residues. Trimming took 6 bases from V and 4 from J; bases not matched to a gene: 8. The CDR3 loop reads CASRLAGGFYEQYF. The CDR3, as DNA: TGTGCCAGCAGGTTGGCAGGGGGCTTTTACGAGCAGTACTTC.

This sequence joins TRBV4-1 and TRBJ2-1, with 13 bases aligning to TRBD2. Unmatched junction bases numbered 13, after V lost 1 base and J lost 10 bases. CDR3 length: 18 residues. The V gene's germline CDR1 is MGHRA and CDR2 YSYEKL. The CDR3 loop is CASSQVGPGLAGPREQFF. In nucleotides, the CDR3 is TGCGCCAGCAGCCAAGTAGGACCGGGACTAGCGGGGCCCAGGGAGCAGTTCTTC.

This clone was recorded once. This chain connects TRBV5-1 to TRBJ2-5, with D maybe TRBD2 (6 bases). CDR1 and CDR2 from the germline V gene are SGHRS and YFSETQ. The V gene lost 0 bases and the J gene lost 7 bases, with 10 bases spanning the gap. The CDR3 has 13 amino acids. In DNA, the CDR3 is TGCGCCAGCAGCTTGGTCGGGACTGCGACCCAGTACTTC. It encodes CASSLVGTATQYF.

V gene TRBV4-1 combines with J gene TRBJ1-1, with D maybe TRBD1 (5 bases). Germline V gives CDR1 MGHRA, CDR2 YSYEKL. The CDR3 extends over 13 amino acids. V was cut by 4 bases and J by 7 bases, with 13 bases left in between. In DNA, the CDR3 is TGCGCCAGCAGCCGAGGAGGGGATAATGAAGCTTTCTTT. Encoded protein: CASSRGGDNEAFF.

This clone has a handful of counts. The chain links TRBV4-3 to TRBJ2-7; maybe TRBD1 (5 bases). Deletions cut 2 bases from V and 7 bases from J, with 15 bases between. From germline, CDR1 is LGHNA and CDR2 YSLEER. The CDR3 length is 14 residues. The CDR3 is CASSQLGGAGEQYF. The CDR3 DNA is TGCGCCAGCAGCCAACTAGGTGGGGCCGGAGAGCAGTACTTC.